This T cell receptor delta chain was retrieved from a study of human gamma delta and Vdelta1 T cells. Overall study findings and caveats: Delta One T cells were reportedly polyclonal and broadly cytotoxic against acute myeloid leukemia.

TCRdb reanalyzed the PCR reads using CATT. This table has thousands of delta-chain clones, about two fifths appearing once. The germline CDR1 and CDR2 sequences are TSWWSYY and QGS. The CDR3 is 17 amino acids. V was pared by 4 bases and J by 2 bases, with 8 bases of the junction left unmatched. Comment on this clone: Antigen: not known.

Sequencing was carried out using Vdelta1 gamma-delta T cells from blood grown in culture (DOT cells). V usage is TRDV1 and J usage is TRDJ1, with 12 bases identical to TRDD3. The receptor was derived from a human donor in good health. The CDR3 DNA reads TGTGCTCTTGGGGCCCAGAACTGGGGGATACATACCGATAAACTCATCTTT. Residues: CALGAQNWGIHTDKLIF.